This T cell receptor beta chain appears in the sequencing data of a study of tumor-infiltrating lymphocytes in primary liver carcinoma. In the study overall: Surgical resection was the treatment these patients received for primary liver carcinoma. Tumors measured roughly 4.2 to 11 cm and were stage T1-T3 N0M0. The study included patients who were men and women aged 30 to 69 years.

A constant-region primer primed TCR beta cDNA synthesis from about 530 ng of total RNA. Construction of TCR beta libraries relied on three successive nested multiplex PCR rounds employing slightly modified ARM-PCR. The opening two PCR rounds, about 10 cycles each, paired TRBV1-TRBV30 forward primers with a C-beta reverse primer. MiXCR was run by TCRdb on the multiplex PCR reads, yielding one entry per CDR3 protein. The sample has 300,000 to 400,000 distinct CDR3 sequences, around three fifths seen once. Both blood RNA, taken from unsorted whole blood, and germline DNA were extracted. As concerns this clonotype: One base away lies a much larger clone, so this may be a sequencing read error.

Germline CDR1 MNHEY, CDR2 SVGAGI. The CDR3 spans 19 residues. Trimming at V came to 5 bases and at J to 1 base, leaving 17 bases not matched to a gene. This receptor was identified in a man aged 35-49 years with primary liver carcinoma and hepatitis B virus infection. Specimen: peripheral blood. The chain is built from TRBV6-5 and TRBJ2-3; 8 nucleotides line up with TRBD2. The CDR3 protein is CASSPITEIAGRGTDTQYF. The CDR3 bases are TGTGCCAGCAGTCCAATAACCGAAATAGCGGGACGCGGCACAGATACGCAGTATTTT.